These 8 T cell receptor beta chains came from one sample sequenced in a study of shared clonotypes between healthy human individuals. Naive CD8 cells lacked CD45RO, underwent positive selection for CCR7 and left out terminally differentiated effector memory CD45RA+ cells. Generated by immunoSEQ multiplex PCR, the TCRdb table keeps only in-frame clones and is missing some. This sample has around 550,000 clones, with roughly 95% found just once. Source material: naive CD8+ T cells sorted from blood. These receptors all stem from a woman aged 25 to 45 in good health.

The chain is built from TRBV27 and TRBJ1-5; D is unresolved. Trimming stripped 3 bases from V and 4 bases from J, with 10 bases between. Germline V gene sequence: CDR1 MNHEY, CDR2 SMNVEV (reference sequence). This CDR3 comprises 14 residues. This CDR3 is CASSFRQTNQPQHF. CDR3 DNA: TGTGCCAGCAGTTTCAGGCAGACTAATCAGCCCCAGCATTTT.

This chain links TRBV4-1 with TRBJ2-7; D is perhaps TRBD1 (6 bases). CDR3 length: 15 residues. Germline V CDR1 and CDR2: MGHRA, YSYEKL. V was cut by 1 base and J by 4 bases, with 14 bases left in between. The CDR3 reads CASSQAPGVRYEQYF. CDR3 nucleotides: TGCGCCAGCAGCCAAGCTCCAGGGGTAAGGTACGAGCAGTACTTC.

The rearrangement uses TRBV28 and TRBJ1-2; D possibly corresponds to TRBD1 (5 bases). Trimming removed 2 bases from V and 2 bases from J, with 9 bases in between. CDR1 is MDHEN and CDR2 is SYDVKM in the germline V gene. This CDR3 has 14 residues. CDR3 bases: TGTGCCAGCAGTTTAGATCAGGGAAACTATGGCTACACCTTC. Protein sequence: CASSLDQGNYGYTF.

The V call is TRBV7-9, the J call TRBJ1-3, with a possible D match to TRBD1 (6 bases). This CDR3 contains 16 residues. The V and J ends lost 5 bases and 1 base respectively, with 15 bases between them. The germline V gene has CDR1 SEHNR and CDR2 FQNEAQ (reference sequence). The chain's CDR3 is CASSPWGQGSGNTIYF. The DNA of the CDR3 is TGTGCCAGCAGCCCCTGGGGGCAGGGGTCTGGAAACACCATATATTTT.

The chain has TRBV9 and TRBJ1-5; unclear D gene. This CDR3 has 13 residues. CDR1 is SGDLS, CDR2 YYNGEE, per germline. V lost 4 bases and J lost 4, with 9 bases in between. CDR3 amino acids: CASSQASNQPQHF. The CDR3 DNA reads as TGTGCCAGCAGCCAAGCAAGTAATCAGCCCCAGCATTTT.

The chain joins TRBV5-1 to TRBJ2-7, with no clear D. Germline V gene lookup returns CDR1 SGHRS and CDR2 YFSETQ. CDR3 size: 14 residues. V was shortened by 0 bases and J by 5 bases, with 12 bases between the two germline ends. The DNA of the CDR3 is TGCGCCAGCAGCTTGGGACGTCCTCGTCACGAGCAGTACTTC. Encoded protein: CASSLGRPRHEQYF.

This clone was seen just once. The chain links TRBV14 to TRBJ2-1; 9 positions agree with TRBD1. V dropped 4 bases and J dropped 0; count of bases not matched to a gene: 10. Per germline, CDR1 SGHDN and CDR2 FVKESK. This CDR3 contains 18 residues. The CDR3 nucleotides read TGTGCCAGCAGCCCGCGTCCCGGGACAGGGTCCTCCTACAATGAGCAGTTCTTC. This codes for CASSPRPGTGSSYNEQFF.

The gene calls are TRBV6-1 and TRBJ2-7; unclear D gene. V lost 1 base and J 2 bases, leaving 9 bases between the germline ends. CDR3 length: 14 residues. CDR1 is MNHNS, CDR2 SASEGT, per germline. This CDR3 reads CASSEVGFAYEQYF. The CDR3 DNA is TGTGCCAGCAGTGAAGTCGGGTTTGCCTACGAGCAGTACTTC.